Described below is a single TCR beta chain sequence and its context. As yet, its antigen is unknown. These data come from a study of radiotherapy plus CTLA-4 blockade in lung cancer. Whole-study findings and limits: Among blood TCR repertoires after radiotherapy plus ipilimumab, tumor-derived clones expanded.

Only in-frame clones appear in the TCRdb table, and some are missing; sequencing was by immunoSEQ multiplex PCR. This table holds about 97,000 clones, about four fifths found once. The germline V gene encodes CDR1 MGHRA and CDR2 YSYEKL. There are 15 residues in the CDR3. The rearrangement uses TRBV4-1 and TRBJ2-5; 11 positions agree with TRBD2. The J call is uncertain, as TRBJ2-7 better fits the DNA end. The sequences come from peripheral blood, collected from a patient treated with radiotherapy plus ipilimumab. This TCR came from a human donor with non-small cell lung cancer who had a partial response to radiotherapy plus ipilimumab. Some clones in this sample may be carry-over from other donors' samples. The CDR3 loop reads CASSRDPGLADEQYF. The CDR3 DNA follows: TGCGCCAGCAGCCGGGATCCGGGACTAGCGGACGAGCAGTACTTC.